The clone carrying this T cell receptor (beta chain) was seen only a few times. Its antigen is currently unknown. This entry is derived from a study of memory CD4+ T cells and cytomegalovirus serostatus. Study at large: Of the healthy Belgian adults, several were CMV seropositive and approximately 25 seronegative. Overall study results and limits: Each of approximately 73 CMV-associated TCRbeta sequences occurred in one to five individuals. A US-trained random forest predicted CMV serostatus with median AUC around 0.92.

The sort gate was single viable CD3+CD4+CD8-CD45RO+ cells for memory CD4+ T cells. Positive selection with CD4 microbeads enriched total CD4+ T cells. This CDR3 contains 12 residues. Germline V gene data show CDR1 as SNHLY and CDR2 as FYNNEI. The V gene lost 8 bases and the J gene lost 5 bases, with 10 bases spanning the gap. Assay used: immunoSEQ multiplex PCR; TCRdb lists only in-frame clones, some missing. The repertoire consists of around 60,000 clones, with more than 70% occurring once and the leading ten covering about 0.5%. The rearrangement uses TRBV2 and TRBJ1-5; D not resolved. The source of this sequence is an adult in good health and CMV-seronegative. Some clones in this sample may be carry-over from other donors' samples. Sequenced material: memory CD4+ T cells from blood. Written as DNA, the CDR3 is TGTGCCAGCTCTGATGATTATCAGCCCCAGCATTTT. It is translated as CASSDDYQPQHF.